This T cell receptor (beta chain) derives from a study of blood T cell repertoires in COVID-19 (dated by TCRdb to 2018 to 2020). With regard to the full study: Samples covering the acute and convalescent phases of COVID-19 were provided by collaborators in the United States, Italy and Spain. The material from the prospective study consisted of cDNA or gDNA derived from T cells, B-cell-depleted T cells, or PBMCs. The dataset comprised deeply sampled blood TCRbeta repertoires from subjects exposed to, actively infected with, or recovered from COVID-19. The repertoires were made available in a free public database intended to serve as a resource for research on the immune response to SARS-CoV-2. The samples were drawn from two sources: the first 160 participants of the ongoing ImmuneRACE study, and approximately 1,300 subjects contributed by 6 global collaborators. A de-identified subject ID, COVID-19 status, age in years and sex were almost always included in the sample metadata. Where HLA class I and class II types were available, the types were taken from metadata supplied by the sample provider, not from assay-based typing.

As for this clone: No antigen is known for it. No qualities accompany the bases; no much larger clone lies one base away.

TCRbeta CDR3 regions were amplified from genomic DNA using the immunoSEQ Assay, a bias-controlled multiplex PCR. On the authors' methods: Within the assay, amplification of reference gene primers was used to estimate how many nucleated cells each sample contained. Sequence reads were collapsed and filtered to measure the absolute abundance of every unique TCRbeta CDR3 rearrangement. For each sample, productive Simpson clonality was calculated as the square root of Simpson's diversity index over productive rearrangements. TCRdb's version of the immuneACCESS table is confined to in-frame rearrangements and falls short of the full clone set. An unresolved V gene accounts for under half of the shortfall where checked; the remainder is of unknown origin. D and trimming come from the DNA, and the V and J calls and clone size come from that table. A total of about 130,000 clones appear in this sample, 70% to 85% of them only once. The ten largest account for 12% of the sample.

The paper as a whole reports these results and caveats: The quantity of clinical and demographic metadata differed by source and by participant and was supplied without curation.

Whole blood was collected in K2EDTA tubes by collaborating institutions according to the institutions' own protocols. For TCRbeta analysis, collaborator samples were shipped as frozen whole blood, as isolated PBMCs, or as DNA extracted from either sample type. The junction shows trimming of 5 bases on V and 3 bases on J, and the gene matches do not reach 7 bases of it. For CDR1 and CDR2, the germline V gene (reference sequence) lists LNHDA and SQIVND. The CDR3 spans 15 residues, from the cysteine through the phenylalanine. Only the CDR3 DNA stays, 45 bases, in frame from base 1. The clonotype originates from a woman aged 60-75 years with acute or convalescent COVID-19. The source material was peripheral blood. In this chain, TRBV19 is recombined with TRBJ1-5; a stretch of 7 junction bases matches TRBD1. The nucleotides are TGTGCCAGTAGTTTTTGGGACAGAGACAATCAGCCCCAGCATTTT. The translation is CASSFWDRDNQPQHF.